This T cell receptor beta chain was recorded in a study of Graves' ophthalmopathy and Graves' hyperthyroidism. This clonotype was recorded many times. Using RNA transcripts, the TCR beta CDR3 regions were amplified. The library came from an HTBI-primed first-round RT-PCR and a second-round multiplex PCR. One entry per CDR3 protein, called by TCRdb with MiXCR from the multiplex PCR reads. The repertoire holds roughly 500,000 distinct CDR3 sequences, with roughly an eighth as singletons. The origin of this receptor is a woman younger than 45 with Graves' ophthalmopathy. The sample taken for sequencing was blood.

This CDR3 reads CASSYSFGETQYF. The CDR3 DNA reads as TGTGCCAGCAGTTACTCCTTTGGAGAGACCCAGTACTTC. The chain recombines TRBV6-5 with TRBJ2-5; D ambiguous. The CDR3 is made up of 13 amino acids. Trimming removed 0 bases at V and 4 bases at J, with 6 bases between. The germline V gene encodes CDR1 MNHEY and CDR2 SVGAGI.